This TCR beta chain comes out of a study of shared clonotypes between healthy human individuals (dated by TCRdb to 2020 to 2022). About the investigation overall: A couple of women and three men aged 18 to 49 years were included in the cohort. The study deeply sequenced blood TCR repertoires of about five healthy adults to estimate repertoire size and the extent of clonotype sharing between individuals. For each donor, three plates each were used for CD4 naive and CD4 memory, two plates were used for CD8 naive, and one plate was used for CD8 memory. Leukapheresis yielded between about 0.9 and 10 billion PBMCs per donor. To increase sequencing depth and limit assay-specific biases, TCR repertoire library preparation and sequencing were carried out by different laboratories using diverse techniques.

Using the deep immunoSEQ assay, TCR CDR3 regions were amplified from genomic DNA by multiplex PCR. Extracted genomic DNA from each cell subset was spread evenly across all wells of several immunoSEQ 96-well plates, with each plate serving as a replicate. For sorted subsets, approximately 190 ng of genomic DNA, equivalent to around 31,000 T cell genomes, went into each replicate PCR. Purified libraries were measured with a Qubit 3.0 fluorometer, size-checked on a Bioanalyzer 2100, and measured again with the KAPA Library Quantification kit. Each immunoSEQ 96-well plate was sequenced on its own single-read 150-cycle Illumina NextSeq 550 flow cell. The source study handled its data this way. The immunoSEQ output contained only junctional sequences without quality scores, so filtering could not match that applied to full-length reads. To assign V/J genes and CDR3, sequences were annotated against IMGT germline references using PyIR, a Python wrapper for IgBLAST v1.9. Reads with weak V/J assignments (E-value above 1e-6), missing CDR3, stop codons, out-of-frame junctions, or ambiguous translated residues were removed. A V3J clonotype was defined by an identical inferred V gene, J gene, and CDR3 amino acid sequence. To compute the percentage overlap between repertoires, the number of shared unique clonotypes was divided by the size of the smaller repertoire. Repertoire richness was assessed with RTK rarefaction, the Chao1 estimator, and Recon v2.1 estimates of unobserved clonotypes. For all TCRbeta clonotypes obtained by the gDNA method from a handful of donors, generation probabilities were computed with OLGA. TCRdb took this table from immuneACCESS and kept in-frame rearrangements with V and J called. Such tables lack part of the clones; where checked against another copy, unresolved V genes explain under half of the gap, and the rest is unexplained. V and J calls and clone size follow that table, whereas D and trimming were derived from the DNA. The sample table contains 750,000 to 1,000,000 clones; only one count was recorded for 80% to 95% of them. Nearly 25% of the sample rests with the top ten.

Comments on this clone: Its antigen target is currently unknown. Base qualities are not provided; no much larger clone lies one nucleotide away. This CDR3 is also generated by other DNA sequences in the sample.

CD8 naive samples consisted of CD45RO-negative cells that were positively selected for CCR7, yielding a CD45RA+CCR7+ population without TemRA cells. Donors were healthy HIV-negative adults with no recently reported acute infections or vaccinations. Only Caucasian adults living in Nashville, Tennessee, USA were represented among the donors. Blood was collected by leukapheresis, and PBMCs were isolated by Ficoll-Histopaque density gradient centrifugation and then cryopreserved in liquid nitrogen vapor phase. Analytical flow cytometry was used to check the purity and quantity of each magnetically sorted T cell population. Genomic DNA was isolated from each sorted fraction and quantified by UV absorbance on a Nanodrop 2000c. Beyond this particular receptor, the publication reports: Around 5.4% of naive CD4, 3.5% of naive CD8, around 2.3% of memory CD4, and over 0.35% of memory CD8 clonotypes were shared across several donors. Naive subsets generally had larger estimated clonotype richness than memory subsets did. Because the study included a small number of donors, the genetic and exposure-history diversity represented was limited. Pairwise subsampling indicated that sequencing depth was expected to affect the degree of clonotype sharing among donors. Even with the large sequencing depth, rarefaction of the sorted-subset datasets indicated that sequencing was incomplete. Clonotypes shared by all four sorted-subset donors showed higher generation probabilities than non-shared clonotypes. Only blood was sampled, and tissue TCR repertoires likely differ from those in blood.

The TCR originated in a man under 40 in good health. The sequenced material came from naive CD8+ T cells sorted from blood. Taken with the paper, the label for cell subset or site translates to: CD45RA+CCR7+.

This receptor has the CDR3 CASSLDVYEQYF. The bases read TGTGCCAGCAGCTTAGACGTCTACGAGCAGTACTTC. In this chain, TRBV7-9 is recombined with TRBJ2-7, with the D gene too uncertain to name. V was cut back by 1 base and J by 3 bases, leaving a gap of 4 bases between them. The CDR3 sequence holds 12 residues, the cysteine and phenylalanine included. Of the read, only the CDR3 DNA is kept; its 36 bases are in frame from base 1. CDR1 and CDR2 (SEHNR, FQNEAQ) derive from the germline V gene (reference sequence).